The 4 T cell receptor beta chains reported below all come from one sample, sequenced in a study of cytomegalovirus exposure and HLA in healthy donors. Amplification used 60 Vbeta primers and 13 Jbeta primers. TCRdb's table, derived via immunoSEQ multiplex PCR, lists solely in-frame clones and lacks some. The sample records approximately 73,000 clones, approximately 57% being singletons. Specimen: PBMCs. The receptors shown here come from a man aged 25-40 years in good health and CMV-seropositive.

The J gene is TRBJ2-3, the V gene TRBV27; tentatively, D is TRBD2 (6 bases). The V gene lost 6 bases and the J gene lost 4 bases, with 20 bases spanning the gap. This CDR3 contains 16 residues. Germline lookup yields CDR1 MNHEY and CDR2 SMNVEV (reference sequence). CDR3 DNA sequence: TGTGCCAGCAGCATCTCCTTGGAGGGGTTGGCAGATACGCAGTATTTT. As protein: CASSISLEGLADTQYF.

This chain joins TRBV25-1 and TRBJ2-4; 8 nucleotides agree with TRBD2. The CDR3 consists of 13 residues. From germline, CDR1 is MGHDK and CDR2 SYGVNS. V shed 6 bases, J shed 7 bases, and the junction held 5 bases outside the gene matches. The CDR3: CASSPGGANIQYF. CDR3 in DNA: TGTGCCAGCAGCCCCGGGGGGGCGAACATTCAGTACTTC.

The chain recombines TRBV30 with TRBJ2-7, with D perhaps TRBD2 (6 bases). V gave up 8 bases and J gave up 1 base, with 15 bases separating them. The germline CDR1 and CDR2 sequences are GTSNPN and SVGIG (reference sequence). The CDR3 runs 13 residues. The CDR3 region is CAGTDGGSYEQYF. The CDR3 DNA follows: TGTGCCGGAACGGACGGGGGTTCCTACGAGCAGTACTTC.

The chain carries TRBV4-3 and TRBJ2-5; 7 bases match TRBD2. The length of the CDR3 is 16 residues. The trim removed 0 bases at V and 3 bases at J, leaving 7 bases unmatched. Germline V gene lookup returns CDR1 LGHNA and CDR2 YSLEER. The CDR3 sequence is CASSQDGQRGKETQYF. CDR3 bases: TGCGCCAGCAGCCAAGACGGGCAGCGGGGCAAAGAGACCCAGTACTTC.